These 16 T cell receptor beta chains were sequenced from one sample in a study of blood T cell repertoires in COVID-19. Clones were sequenced by immunoSEQ multiplex PCR, and TCRdb holds only the in-frame ones, with some missing. This table has 150,000 to 200,000 clones, roughly three quarters appearing once. Sequenced sample: peripheral blood. The receptors here all came from a woman in her forties or fifties with active or convalescent COVID-19.

The table lists this clone with a few counts. Written as DNA, the CDR3 is TGCGCCAGCAGTTTGAGCTCCTGGACTAGCGGGGGGGCCAATGAGCAGTTCTTC. Translation: CASSLSSWTSGGANEQFF. The chain has TRBV5-1 and TRBJ2-1; 15 nucleotides agree with TRBD2. The CDR3 spans 18 residues. The V segment lost 5 bases and the J segment 6 bases; nucleotides outside the gene matches: 12. Looked up from germline, CDR1 is SGHRS and CDR2 is YFSETQ.

The rearrangement uses TRBV6-2 or TRBV6-3 and TRBJ2-7; D unresolved. This CDR3 is built from 14 residues. Germline lookup yields CDR1 MNHEY and CDR2 SVGEGT. V was cut by 0 bases and J by 4 bases, with 10 bases left in between. CDR3 residues: CASSYSLPRYEQYF. CDR3 nucleotide sequence: TGTGCCAGCAGTTACTCTCTCCCGCGGTACGAGCAGTACTTC.

This clone showed up just a few times. The chain couples TRBV3-1 (or the pseudogene TRBV3-2) to TRBJ2-7, with TRBD2 matching over 7 bases. The V segment lost 4 bases and the J segment 5 bases; nucleotides outside the gene matches: 8. CDR1 and CDR2 (germline): LGHDT, YNNKEL (reference sequence). The CDR3 spans 14 residues. DNA for the CDR3: TGTGCCAGCAGCCCCCGCCAGCGGGGTCACGAGCAGTACTTC. Protein product: CASSPRQRGHEQYF.

CDR3 bases: TGTGCCAGCAGTGAGTCCGCCTACAATGAGCAGTTCTTC. Translation gives CASSESAYNEQFF. This chain uses TRBV6-4 with TRBJ2-1, with D unresolved. Per germline, CDR1 MRHNA and CDR2 SNTAGT. V lost 3 bases to trimming and J lost 2 bases, with 5 bases between them. The CDR3 totals 13 residues.

This sequence joins TRBV19 and TRBJ2-7; 8 bases are a match to TRBD1. This CDR3 is built from 14 residues. The V segment lost 5 bases and the J segment 3 bases; nucleotides outside the gene matches: 6. CDR1 LNHDA and CDR2 SQIVND come from the germline V gene (reference sequence). The CDR3: CASSAQGGVYEQYF. In DNA, the CDR3 is TGTGCCAGTAGTGCACAGGGGGGTGTCTACGAGCAGTACTTC.

The chain recombines TRBV3-1 (or the pseudogene TRBV3-2) with TRBJ2-5; TRBD1 aligns across 7 bases. This CDR3 is 15 amino acids long. V was pared by 0 bases and J by 6 bases, with 7 bases of the junction left unmatched. Germline V lookup: CDR1 LGHDT, CDR2 YNNKEL (reference sequence). The CDR3 sequence is CASSQDLTGLQTQYF. DNA of the CDR3: TGTGCCAGCAGCCAAGATTTGACAGGGTTACAGACCCAGTACTTC.

This clone has just one count. The rearrangement uses TRBV19 and TRBJ2-1; 8 bases are shared with TRBD2. V lost 6 bases and J lost 8; bases outside the gene matches: 9. The CDR3 is made up of 14 amino acids. Germline-derived CDR1 and CDR2 are LNHDA and SQIVND (reference sequence). The CDR3, as DNA: TGTGCCAGTAGCGGGAGGGGCCCGGGTTATGAGCAGTTCTTC. Amino acid sequence: CASSGRGPGYEQFF.

J is TRBJ2-2 and V is TRBV7-2, with TRBD2 identical over 7 bases. V gave up 4 bases and J gave up 4 bases; unmatched junction bases: 12. The CDR3 is made up of 17 amino acids. CDR1 SGHTA and CDR2 FQGNSA come from the germline V gene. The CDR3 loop reads CASSSRQSGGPTGELFF. In nucleotides, the CDR3 is TGTGCCAGCAGCTCACGACAATCGGGAGGACCCACCGGGGAGCTGTTTTTT.

This chain links TRBV30 with TRBJ1-1, with 7 bases lining up with TRBD1. The CDR3 loop spans 13 amino acids. Germline V gives CDR1 GTSNPN, CDR2 SVGIG (reference sequence). The junction had 13 bases not matched to a gene; V was cut back by 5 bases and J by 10 bases. The CDR3 nucleotides read TGTGCCTGGGGCTACCCCAGGGGGGAGACAGCTTTCTTT. The encoded protein is CAWGYPRGETAFF. Full variable domain (outside the CDR3, taken from reference TRBV30 and TRBJ1-1): SQTIHQWPATLVQPVGSPLSLECTVEGTSNPNLYWYRQAAGRGLQLLFYSVGIGQISSEVPQNLSASRPQDRQFILSSKKLLLSDSGFYLCAWGYPRGETAFFGQGTRLTVV.

The chain combines TRBV7-2 with TRBJ1-3; TRBD1 agrees at 7 bases. V shed 6 bases and J 3 bases; nucleotides not matched to a gene: 8. This CDR3 comprises 15 residues. Germline values: CDR1 SGHTA, CDR2 FQGNSA. CDR3 DNA sequence: TGTGCCAGCAGATACCAGGGGGTTTATGGAAACACCATATATTTT. It yields the protein CASRYQGVYGNTIYF. The entire variable domain, with the rest obtained from reference TRBV7-2 and TRBJ1-3, is as follows: GAGVSQSPSNKVTEKGKDVELRCDPISGHTALYWYRQSLGQGLEFLIYFQGNSAPDKSGLPSDRFSAERTGGSVSTLTIQRTQQEDSAVYLCASRYQGVYGNTIYFGEGSWLTVV.

This clone was found many times. J is TRBJ2-5 and V is TRBV2; 8 bases are shared with TRBD2. Germline V lookup: CDR1 SNHLY, CDR2 FYNNEI. CDR3 size: 16 residues. V shed 6 bases and J 4 bases; nucleotides not matched to a gene: 13. In DNA, the CDR3 is TGTGCCAGCAGGGGTCGACTAGCGCCCAGAGCAGAGACCCAGTACTTC. Translating gives CASRGRLAPRAETQYF. Supplemented by reference TRBV2 and TRBJ2-5, the full variable domain reads EPEVTQTPSHQVTQMGQEVILRCVPISNHLYFYWYRQILGQKVEFLVSFYNNEISEKSEIFDDQFSVERPDGSNFTLKIRSTKLEDSAMYFCASRGRLAPRAETQYFGPGTRLLVL.

The chain recombines TRBV5-1 with TRBJ2-5; no reliable D call. V was cut by 0 bases and J by 0 bases, with 9 bases left in between. CDR3 length: 15 residues. CDR1 and CDR2 from the germline V gene are SGHRS and YFSETQ. Here the CDR3 DNA reads TGCGCCAGCAGCTTGGGCCAGGTAGACCAAGAGACCCAGTACTTC. This translates into CASSLGQVDQETQYF.

The chain carries TRBV5-4 and TRBJ1-1; 10 nucleotides line up with TRBD1. CDR1 SGHNT and CDR2 YYREEE come from the germline V gene (reference sequence). Trimming took 0 bases from V and 3 from J; bases not matched to a gene: 5. The length of the CDR3 is 16 residues. The CDR3 region has the DNA TGTGCCAGCAGCTTGGACGGGACAGGGGCGGACACTGAAGCTTTCTTT. It specifies CASSLDGTGADTEAFF.

The genes are TRBV11-2 and TRBJ2-7, with D tentatively TRBD1 (6 bases). This CDR3 comprises 15 residues. V was pared by 5 bases and J by 2 bases, with 16 bases between. Germline assignment: CDR1 SGHAT and CDR2 FQNNGV. CDR3 amino acids: CASSKPGQLTYEQYF. The DNA of the CDR3 is TGTGCCAGCAGCAAACCGGGACAACTTACCTACGAGCAGTACTTC.

Details on this clone: The same CDR3 can be traced to other DNA sequences in this sample. The chain carries TRBV7-2 and TRBJ2-2; 7 nucleotides agree with TRBD2. Trimming cost V 7 bases and J 6 bases; bases outside gene matches: 14. Germline assignment: CDR1 SGHTA and CDR2 FQGNSA. This CDR3 region has 16 residues. The CDR3 DNA reads as TGTGCCAGCACCCCTCGGGCGGGCCGGGGGGCCGGGGAGCTGTTTTTT. This translates into CASTPRAGRGAGELFF.

The sample holds a few counts of this clone. This rearrangement joins TRBV3-1 (or the pseudogene TRBV3-2) to TRBJ1-4; 11 bases fit TRBD1. CDR1 LGHDT and CDR2 YNNKEL come from the germline V gene (reference sequence). The CDR3 totals 15 residues. V shed 4 bases, J shed 6 bases, and the junction held 4 bases outside the gene matches. CDR3 loop: CASSPRTGGDEKLFF. The CDR3 nucleotides are TGTGCCAGCAGCCCTCGGACAGGGGGCGATGAAAAACTGTTTTTT.